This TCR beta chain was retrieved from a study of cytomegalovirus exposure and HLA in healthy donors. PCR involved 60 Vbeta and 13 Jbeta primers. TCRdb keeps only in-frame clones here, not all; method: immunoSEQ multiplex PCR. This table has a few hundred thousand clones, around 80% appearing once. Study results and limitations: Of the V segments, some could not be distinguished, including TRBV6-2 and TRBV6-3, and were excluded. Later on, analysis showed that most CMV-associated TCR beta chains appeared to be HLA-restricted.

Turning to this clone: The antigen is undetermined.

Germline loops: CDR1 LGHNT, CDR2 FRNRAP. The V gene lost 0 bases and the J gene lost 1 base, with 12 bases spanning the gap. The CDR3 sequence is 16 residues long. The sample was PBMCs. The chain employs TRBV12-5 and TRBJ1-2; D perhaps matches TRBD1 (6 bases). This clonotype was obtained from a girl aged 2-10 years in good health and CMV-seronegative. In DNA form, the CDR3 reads TGTGCTAGTGGTTTGGTGGTCGGACAGAGTAACTATGGCTACACCTTC. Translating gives CASGLVVGQSNYGYTF.